One and the same sample provided the 4 T cell receptor beta chains below, sequenced in a study of blood T cells in healthy people across ages. It was with a sample-barcoded 5' primer and a J-beta primer mix that a second PCR of roughly 6 to 11 cycles was run. From the 5' RACE reads, TCRdb called clonotypes with MiXCR, one entry per CDR3 protein. This sample has 1.8 million or so distinct CDR3 sequences, with around 40% found just once. Sequenced input: blood. The receptors shown here come from a human donor in good health.

This clonotype was counted only a few times. The genes are TRBV10-3 and TRBJ1-2, with D perhaps matching TRBD1 (5 bases). V shed 3 bases and J shed 1 base, with 12 bases lying between them. The germline V gene encodes CDR1 ENHRY and CDR2 SYGVKD. This CDR3 region has 15 residues. As DNA, the CDR3 is TGTGCCATCAGTGACAACGACAGAGTTAACTATGGCTACACCTTC. It encodes CAISDNDRVNYGYTF.

Regarding this clonotype: A much larger clone lies a single base off, so this may be a read error. The V call is TRBV6-5, the J call TRBJ2-1; 7 nucleotides agree with TRBD2. After removal of 5 bases from V and 15 bases from J, the junction contained 13 bases not matched to a gene. CDR1 and CDR2 from the germline V gene are MNHEY and SVGAGI. The CDR3 loop spans 13 amino acids. Written as DNA, the CDR3 is TGTGCCAGCAGTGCCGATCGCGGACTAGTGAGGTTCTTC. Its translation is CASSADRGLVRFF.

This chain connects TRBV6-6 to TRBJ1-1; D might be TRBD1 (5 bases). Germline CDR1 MNHNY, CDR2 SVGAGI (reference sequence). V gave up 5 bases and J gave up 10 bases, with 17 bases separating them. This CDR3 region has 13 residues. The CDR3 DNA reads as TGTGCCAGCAGTCCCCTGACCTCCGGGGGAGCTTTCTTT. This encodes CASSPLTSGGAFF.

The chain links TRBV24-1 to TRBJ2-1, with D tentatively TRBD1 or TRBD2 (6 bases each). Looked up from germline, CDR1 is KGHDR and CDR2 is SFDVKD. V was trimmed by 5 bases and J by 5 bases, leaving 15 bases between them. The CDR3 is made up of 15 amino acids. The CDR3 coding sequence is TGTGCCACCAGTGCCCGTGGGGGGCCCCACAATGAGCAGTTCTTC. It is translated as CATSARGGPHNEQFF.